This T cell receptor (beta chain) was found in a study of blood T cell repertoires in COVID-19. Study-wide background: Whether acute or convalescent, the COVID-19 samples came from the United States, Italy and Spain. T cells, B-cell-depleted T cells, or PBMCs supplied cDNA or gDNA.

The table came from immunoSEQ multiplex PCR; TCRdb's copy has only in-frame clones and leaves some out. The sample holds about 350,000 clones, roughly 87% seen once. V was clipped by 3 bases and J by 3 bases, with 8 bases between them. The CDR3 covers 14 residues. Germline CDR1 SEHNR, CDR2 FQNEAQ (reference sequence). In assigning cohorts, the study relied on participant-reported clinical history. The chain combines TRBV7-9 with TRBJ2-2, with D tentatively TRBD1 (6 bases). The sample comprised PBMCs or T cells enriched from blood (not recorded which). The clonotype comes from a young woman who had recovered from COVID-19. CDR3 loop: CASSFSGDTGELFF. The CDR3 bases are TGTGCCAGCAGCTTTTCAGGGGACACCGGGGAGCTGTTTTTT.